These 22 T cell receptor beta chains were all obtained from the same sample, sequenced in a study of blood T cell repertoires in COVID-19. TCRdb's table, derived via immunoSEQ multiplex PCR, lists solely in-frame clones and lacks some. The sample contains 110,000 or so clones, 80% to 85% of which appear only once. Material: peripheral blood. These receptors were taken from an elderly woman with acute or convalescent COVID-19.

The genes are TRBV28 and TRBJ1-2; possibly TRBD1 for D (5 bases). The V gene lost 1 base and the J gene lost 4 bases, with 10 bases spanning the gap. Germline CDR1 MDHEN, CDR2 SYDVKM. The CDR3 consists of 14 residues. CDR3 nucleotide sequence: TGTGCCAGCAGTTTATCGCTGACAGCCTATGGCTACACCTTC. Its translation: CASSLSLTAYGYTF.

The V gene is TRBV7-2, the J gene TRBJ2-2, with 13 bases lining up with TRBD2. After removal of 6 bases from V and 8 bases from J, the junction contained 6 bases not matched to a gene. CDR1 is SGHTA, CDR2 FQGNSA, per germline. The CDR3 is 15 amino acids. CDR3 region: CASRKGLAGEGELFF. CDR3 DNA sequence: TGTGCCAGCAGAAAAGGACTAGCGGGAGAGGGGGAGCTGTTTTTT.

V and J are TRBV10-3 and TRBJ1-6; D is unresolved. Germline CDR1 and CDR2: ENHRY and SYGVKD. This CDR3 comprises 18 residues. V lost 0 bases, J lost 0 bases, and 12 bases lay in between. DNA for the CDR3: TGTGCCATCAGTGAGTCTGGGCAGCTTAGCTCCTATAATTCACCCCTCCACTTT. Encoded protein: CAISESGQLSSYNSPLHF.

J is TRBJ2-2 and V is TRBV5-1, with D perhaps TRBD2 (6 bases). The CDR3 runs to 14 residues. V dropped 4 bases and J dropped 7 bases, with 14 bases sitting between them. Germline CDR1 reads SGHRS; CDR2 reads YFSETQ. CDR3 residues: CASSPDGSSGELFF. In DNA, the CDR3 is TGCGCCAGCAGCCCGGACGGGAGCAGCGGGGAGCTGTTTTTT.

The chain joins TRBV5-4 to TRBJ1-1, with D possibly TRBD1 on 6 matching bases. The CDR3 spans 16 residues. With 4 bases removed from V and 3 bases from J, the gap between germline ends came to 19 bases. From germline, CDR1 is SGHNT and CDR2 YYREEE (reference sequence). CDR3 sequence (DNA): TGTGCCAGCAGCCCCGGGACAACAAGGGAAGACACTGAAGCTTTCTTT. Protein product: CASSPGTTREDTEAFF.

The CDR3 nucleotides read TGTGCCAGCAGTTACAGCTCACTCCAGGGACAGCCCCAGCATTTT. The encoded protein is CASSYSSLQGQPQHF. The chain has TRBV6-2 or TRBV6-3 and TRBJ1-5; weak D call: TRBD1 (5 bases). CDR1 MNHEY and CDR2 SVGEGT come from the germline V gene. Trimming took 2 bases from V and 7 from J, leaving 15 bases between them. There are 15 residues in the CDR3.

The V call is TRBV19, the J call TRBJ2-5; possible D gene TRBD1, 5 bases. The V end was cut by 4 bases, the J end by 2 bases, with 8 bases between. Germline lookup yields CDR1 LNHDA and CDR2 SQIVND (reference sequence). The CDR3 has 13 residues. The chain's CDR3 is CASSTRQQETQYF. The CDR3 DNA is TGTGCCAGTAGTACCCGACAGCAAGAGACCCAGTACTTC.

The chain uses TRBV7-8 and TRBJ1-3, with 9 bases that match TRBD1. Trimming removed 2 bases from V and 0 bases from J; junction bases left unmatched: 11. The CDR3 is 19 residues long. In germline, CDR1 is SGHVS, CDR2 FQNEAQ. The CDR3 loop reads CASSLKTGGSRGSGNTIYF. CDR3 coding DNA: TGTGCCAGCAGCTTAAAGACAGGGGGATCAAGGGGCTCTGGAAACACCATATATTTT. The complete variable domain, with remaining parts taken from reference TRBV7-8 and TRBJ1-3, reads GAGVSQSPRYKVAKRGQDVALRCDPISGHVSLFWYQQALGQGPEFLTYFQNEAQLDKSGLPSDRFFAERPEGSVSTLKIQRTQQEDSAVYLCASSLKTGGSRGSGNTIYFGEGSWLTVV.

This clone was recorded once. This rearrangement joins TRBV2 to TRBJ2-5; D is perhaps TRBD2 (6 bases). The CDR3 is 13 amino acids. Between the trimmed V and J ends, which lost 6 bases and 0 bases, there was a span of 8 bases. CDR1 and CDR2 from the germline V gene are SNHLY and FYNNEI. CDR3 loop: CASSWGDQETQYF. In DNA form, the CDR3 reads TGTGCCAGCAGCTGGGGGGACCAAGAGACCCAGTACTTC.

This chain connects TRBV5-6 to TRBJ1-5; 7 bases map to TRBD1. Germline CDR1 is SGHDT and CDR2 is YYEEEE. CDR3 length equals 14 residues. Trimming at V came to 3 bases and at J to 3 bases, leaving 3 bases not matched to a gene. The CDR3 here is CASSWGQFNQPQHF. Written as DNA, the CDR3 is TGTGCCAGCAGCTGGGGACAGTTCAATCAGCCCCAGCATTTT.

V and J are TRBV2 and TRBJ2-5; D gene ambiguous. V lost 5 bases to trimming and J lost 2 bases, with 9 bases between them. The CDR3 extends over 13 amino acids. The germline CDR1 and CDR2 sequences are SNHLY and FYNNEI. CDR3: CASSNTEQETQYF. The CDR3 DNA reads TGTGCCAGCAGTAACACAGAGCAAGAGACCCAGTACTTC.

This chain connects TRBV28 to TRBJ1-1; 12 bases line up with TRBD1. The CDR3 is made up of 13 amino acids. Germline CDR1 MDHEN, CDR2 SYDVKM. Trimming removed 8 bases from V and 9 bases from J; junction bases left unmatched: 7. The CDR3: CASWGQGAIQAFF. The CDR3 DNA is TGTGCCAGCTGGGGACAGGGGGCTATTCAAGCTTTCTTT.

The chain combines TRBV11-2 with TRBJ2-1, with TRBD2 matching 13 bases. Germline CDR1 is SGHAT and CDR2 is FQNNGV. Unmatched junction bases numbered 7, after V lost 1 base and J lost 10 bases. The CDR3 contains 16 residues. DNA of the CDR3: TGTGCCAGCAGCTTAGTAGGACTAGCGGGAGACAGCGAGCAGTTCTTC. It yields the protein CASSLVGLAGDSEQFF.

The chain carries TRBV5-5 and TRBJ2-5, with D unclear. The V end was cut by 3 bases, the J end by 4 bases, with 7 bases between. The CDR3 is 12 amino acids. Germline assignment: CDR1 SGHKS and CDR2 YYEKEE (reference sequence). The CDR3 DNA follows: TGTGCCAGCAGCTCCTACTTAGAGACCCAGTACTTC. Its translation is CASSSYLETQYF. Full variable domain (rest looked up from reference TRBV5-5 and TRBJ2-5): DAGVTQSPTHLIKTRGQQVTLRCSPISGHKSVSWYQQVLGQGPQFIFQYYEKEERGRGNFPDRFSARQFPNYSSELNVNALLLGDSALYLCASSSYLETQYFGPGTRLLVL.

The CDR3 here is CASSRDLRGCCTGELFF. For the CDR3, the DNA is TGTGCCAGCAGCCGCGACCTCAGGGGGTGTTGCACCGGGGAGCTGTTTTTT. The V gene is TRBV3-1 (or the pseudogene TRBV3-2), the J gene TRBJ2-2; 7 bases line up with TRBD1. This CDR3 has 17 amino acids. Germline V gene sequence: CDR1 LGHDT, CDR2 YNNKEL (reference sequence). V was clipped by 4 bases and J by 4 bases; unmatched bases: 12.

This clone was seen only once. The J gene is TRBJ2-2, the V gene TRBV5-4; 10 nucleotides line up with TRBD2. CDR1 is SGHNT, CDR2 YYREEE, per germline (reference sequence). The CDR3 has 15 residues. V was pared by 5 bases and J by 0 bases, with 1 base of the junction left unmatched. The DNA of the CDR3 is TGTGCCAGCAGAGCGGGAGGGACGAACACCGGGGAGCTGTTTTTT. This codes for CASRAGGTNTGELFF. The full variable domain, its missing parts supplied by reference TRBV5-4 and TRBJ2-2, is ETGVTQSPTHLIKTRGQQVTLRCSSQSGHNTVSWYQQALGQGPQFIFQYYREEENGRGNFPPRFSGLQFPNYSSELNVNALELDDSALYLCASRAGGTNTGELFFGEGSRLTVL.

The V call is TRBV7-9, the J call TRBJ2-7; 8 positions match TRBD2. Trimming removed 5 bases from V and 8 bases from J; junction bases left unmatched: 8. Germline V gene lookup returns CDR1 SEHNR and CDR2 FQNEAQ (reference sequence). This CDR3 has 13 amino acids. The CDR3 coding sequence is TGTGCCAGCAGCCTAAGCGGGAGCGGCAAGCAGTACGTC. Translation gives CASSLSGSGKQYV.

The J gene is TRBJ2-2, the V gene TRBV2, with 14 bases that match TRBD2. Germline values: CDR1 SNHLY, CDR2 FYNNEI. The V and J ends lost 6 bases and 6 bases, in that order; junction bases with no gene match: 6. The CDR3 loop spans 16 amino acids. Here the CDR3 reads CASRVGTSGGSGELFF. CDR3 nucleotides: TGTGCCAGCAGGGTTGGGACTAGCGGGGGCTCCGGGGAGCTGTTTTTT. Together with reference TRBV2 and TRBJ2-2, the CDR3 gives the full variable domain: EPEVTQTPSHQVTQMGQEVILRCVPISNHLYFYWYRQILGQKVEFLVSFYNNEISEKSEIFDDQFSVERPDGSNFTLKIRSTKLEDSAMYFCASRVGTSGGSGELFFGEGSRLTVL.

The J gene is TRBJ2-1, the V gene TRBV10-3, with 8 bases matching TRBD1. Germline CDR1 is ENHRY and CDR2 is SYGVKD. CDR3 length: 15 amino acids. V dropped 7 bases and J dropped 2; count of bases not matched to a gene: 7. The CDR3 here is CAIKVRQGPYNEQFF. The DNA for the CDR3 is TGTGCCATCAAGGTTCGACAGGGGCCCTACAATGAGCAGTTCTTC.

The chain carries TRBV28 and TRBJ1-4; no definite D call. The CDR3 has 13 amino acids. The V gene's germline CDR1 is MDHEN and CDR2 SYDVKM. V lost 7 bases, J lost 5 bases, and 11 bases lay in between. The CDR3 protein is CASISTENEKLFF. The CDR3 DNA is TGTGCCAGCATAAGTACTGAGAATGAAAAACTGTTTTTT.

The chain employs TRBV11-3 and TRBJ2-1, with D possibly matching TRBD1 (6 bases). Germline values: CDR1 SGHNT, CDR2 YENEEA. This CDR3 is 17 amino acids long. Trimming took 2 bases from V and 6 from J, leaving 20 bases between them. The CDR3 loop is CASSLSLGQSGFNEQFF. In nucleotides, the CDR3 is TGTGCCAGCAGCTTATCGCTTGGACAGTCCGGGTTCAATGAGCAGTTCTTC.

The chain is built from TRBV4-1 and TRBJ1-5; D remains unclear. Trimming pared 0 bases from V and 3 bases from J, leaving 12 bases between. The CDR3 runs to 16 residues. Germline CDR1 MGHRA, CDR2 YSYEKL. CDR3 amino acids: CASSQDMSGFNQPQHF. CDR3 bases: TGCGCCAGCAGCCAAGATATGTCGGGATTCAATCAGCCCCAGCATTTT.